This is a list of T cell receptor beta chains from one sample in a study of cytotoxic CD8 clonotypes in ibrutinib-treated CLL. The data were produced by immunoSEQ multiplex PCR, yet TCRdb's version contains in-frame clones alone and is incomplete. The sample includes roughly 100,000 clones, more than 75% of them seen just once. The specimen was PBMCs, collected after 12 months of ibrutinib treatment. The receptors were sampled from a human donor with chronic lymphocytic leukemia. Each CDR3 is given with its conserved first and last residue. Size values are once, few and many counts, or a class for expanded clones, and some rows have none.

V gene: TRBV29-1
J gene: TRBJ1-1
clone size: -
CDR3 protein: CSVVTGTNPEAFF

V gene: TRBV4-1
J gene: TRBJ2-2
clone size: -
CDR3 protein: CASSPGLKLTGELFF

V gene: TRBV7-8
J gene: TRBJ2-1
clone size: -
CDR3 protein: CASSLFGASLRNEQFF

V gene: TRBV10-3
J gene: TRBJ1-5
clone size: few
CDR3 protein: CAISESGGYSNQPQHF

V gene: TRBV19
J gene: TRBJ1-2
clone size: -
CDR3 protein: CASSMEGLHNYGYTF

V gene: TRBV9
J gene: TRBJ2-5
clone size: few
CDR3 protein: CASSVFQGAETQYF

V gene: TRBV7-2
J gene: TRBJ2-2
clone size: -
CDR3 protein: CASRISGGLGTGELFF

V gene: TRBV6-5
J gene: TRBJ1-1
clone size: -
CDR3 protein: CASSYSGKAFF

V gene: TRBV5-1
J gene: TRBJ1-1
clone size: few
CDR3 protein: CASSPDGGSYTEAFF

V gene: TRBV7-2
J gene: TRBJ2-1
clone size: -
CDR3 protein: CASSLLTGTYNEQFF

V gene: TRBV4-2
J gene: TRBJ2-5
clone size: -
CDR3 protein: CASSQRDGFQETQYF

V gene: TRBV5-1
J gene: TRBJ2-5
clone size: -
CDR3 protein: CASTHTTGAGETQYF

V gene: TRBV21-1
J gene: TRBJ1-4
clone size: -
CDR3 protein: CASTTGGAEKLFF

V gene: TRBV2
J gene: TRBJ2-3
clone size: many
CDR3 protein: CASSVNSGEFTDTQYF

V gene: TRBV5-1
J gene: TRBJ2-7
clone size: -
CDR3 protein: CASSLGGTADYEQYF

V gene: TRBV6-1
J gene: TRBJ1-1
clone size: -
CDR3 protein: CASAWVGTEAFF

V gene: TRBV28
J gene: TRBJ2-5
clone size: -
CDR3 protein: CASREGLLQETQYF

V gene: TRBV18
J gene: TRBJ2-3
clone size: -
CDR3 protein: CASSEAASTDTQYF

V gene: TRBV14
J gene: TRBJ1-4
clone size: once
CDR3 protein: CASSQRMTFSANEKLFF

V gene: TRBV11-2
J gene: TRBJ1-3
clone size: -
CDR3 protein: CASSLAGHAGNTIYF

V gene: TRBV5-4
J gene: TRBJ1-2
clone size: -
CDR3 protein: CASSLVPGQGYGYTF

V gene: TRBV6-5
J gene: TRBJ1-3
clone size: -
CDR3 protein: CASSYRASSGNTIYF

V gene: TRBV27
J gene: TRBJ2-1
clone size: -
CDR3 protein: CASSREADRRASYNEQFF

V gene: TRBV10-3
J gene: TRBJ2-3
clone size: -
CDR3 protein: CALRTSATDTQYF

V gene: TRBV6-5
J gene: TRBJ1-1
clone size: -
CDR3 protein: CASSSRTPVNTEAFF

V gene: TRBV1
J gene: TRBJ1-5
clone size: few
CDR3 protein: CTSSRGDRGPYSNQPQHF

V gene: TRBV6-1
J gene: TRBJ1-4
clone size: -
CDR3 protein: CASSEGLEKLFF

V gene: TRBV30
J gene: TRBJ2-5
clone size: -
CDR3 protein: CAWGRGRAQETQYF

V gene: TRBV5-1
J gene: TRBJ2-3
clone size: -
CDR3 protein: CASSLDPGSTDTQYF